The 22 T cell receptor beta chains given below trace back to one sample, sequenced in a study of OX40 agonist ivuxolimab in advanced cancers. Sequencing used immunoSEQ multiplex PCR; TCRdb keeps in-frame clones, though not all of them. The table includes around 63,000 clones, 75% to 90% detected once. Here the sequenced sample was CD4+ or CD8+ T cells sorted from blood, taken in a trial of the OX40 agonist ivuxolimab. These receptors all come from an adult with an advanced solid tumor such as melanoma, head and neck, liver or kidney cancer.

The chain carries TRBV2 and TRBJ2-7; TRBD1 is a possible D gene (5 bases). The CDR3 spans 13 residues. Trimming took 7 bases from V and 4 from J, leaving 14 bases between them. Germline V gives CDR1 SNHLY, CDR2 FYNNEI. Here the CDR3 reads CASKGSRDYEQYF. DNA of the CDR3: TGTGCCAGCAAGGGGTCCAGGGATTACGAGCAGTACTTC.

The chain links TRBV7-2 to TRBJ1-6; D gene unclear. Germline CDR1 is SGHTA and CDR2 is FQGNSA. V gave up 5 bases and J gave up 4 bases, with 6 bases separating them. This CDR3 has 13 residues. The CDR3 reads CASSPQYNSPLHF. The DNA of the CDR3 is TGTGCCAGCAGCCCCCAGTATAATTCACCCCTCCACTTT.

The genes are TRBV6-1 and TRBJ2-5; 11 bases line up with TRBD1. Germline V gene data show CDR1 as MNHNS and CDR2 as SASEGT. Trimming at V came to 7 bases and at J to 1 base, leaving 5 bases not matched to a gene. The CDR3 covers 15 residues. CDR3 sequence reads: CASMGDRGVQETQYF. The DNA for the CDR3 is TGTGCCAGCATGGGGGACAGGGGGGTCCAAGAGACCCAGTACTTC.

V usage is TRBV6-1 and J usage is TRBJ1-3; tentative D call: TRBD1 (5 bases). Trimming removed 7 bases from V and 0 bases from J, with 10 bases in between. Germline CDR1 is MNHNS and CDR2 is SASEGT. The CDR3 is 14 amino acids. As DNA, the CDR3 is TGTGCCAGCACCCGGGGGGACTCTGGAAACACCATATATTTT. Protein: CASTRGDSGNTIYF.

The chain uses TRBV7-8 and TRBJ2-7; D is perhaps TRBD2 (5 bases). The CDR3 contains 14 residues. Germline V gives CDR1 SGHVS, CDR2 FQNEAQ. V was clipped by 8 bases and J by 6 bases, with 20 bases between them. The CDR3 sequence: CASSGPRVAGEQYF. CDR3 nucleotides: TGTGCCAGCTCCGGACCGAGGGTTGCTGGCGAGCAGTACTTC.

This clone was seen just once. This chain uses TRBV6-4 with TRBJ2-5; TRBD1 is a possible D gene (5 bases). CDR1 and CDR2 from the germline V gene are MRHNA and SNTAGT. V was shortened by 7 bases and J by 4 bases, with 16 bases between the two germline ends. The CDR3 is 14 amino acids. The CDR3 region is CASTPDRPSETQYF. The CDR3 DNA follows: TGTGCCAGCACTCCCGACAGACCCTCAGAGACCCAGTACTTC.

The CDR3: CASSWDGENTEAFF. Here the CDR3 DNA reads TGCGCCAGCAGCTGGGACGGGGAGAACACTGAAGCTTTCTTT. The chain links TRBV5-1 to TRBJ1-1; D perhaps matches TRBD1 (5 bases). Germline lookup yields CDR1 SGHRS and CDR2 YFSETQ. The V gene lost 3 bases and the J gene lost 1 base, with 10 bases spanning the gap. This CDR3 is 14 amino acids long.

The chain combines TRBV21-1 with TRBJ1-2; TRBD1 was called by the table and not checked on the DNA. TRBV21-1 is shown as a pseudogene. CDR3 length equals 15 residues. The chain's CDR3 is CASRSKQGMSYGYTF. In DNA form, the CDR3 reads TGTGCCAGCAGATCAAAACAGGGGATGTCCTATGGCTACACCTTC.

The CDR3 reads CASSFLAGVKNEQFF. The CDR3 DNA follows: TGTGCCAGCAGCTTTCTAGCGGGAGTGAAAAATGAGCAGTTCTTC. The V gene is TRBV7-9, the J gene TRBJ2-1, with 10 bases lining up with TRBD2. Germline-derived CDR1 and CDR2 are SEHNR and FQNEAQ (reference sequence). CDR3 length equals 15 residues. J gave up 7 bases and V 3 bases, and 6 bases lay outside the gene matches.

The V and J genes are TRBV14 and TRBJ2-3; the match to TRBD2 covers 11 bases. The germline V gene has CDR1 SGHDN and CDR2 FVKESK. The V gene end was trimmed by 4 bases and the J gene end by 5 bases; junction bases not matched to a gene: 8. This CDR3 is 16 amino acids long. In DNA, the CDR3 is TGTGCCAGCAGCCGAACACTAGCGGGAGTGGGAGATACGCAGTATTTT. This gives the protein CASSRTLAGVGDTQYF. Complete variable domain (other parts from reference TRBV14 and TRBJ2-3): EAGVTQFPSHSVIEKGQTVTLRCDPISGHDNLYWYRRVMGKEIKFLLHFVKESKQDESGMPNNRFLAERTGGTYSTLKVQPAELEDSGVYFCASSRTLAGVGDTQYFGPGTRLTVL.

The chain uses TRBV5-1 and TRBJ2-3; 8 positions agree with TRBD1. The length of the CDR3 is 13 residues. Trimming at V came to 2 bases and at J to 8 bases, leaving 4 bases not matched to a gene. Germline-derived CDR1 and CDR2 are SGHRS and YFSETQ. The CDR3 nucleotides read TGCGCCAGCAGCTTCCAGGGGGCAATTACGCAGTATTTT. This gives the protein CASSFQGAITQYF.

The chain combines TRBV4-2 with TRBJ2-1; 13 bases map to TRBD2. J was trimmed by 5 bases and V by 0 bases; bases with no gene match: 7. The V gene's germline CDR1 is LGHNA and CDR2 YNFKEQ. The CDR3 is 18 residues long. The CDR3 sequence is CASSQDRLAGGGDNEQFF. CDR3 in DNA: TGTGCCAGCAGCCAAGATCGACTAGCGGGAGGAGGGGACAATGAGCAGTTCTTC.

V is TRBV10-1 and J is TRBJ1-1; a possible D gene is TRBD1 (6 bases). V was cut by 3 bases and J by 4 bases, with 9 bases left in between. The germline gives CDR1 WNHNN, CDR2 SYGVQD (reference sequence). The CDR3 covers 13 residues. In DNA form, the CDR3 reads TGCGCCAGCAGTGAACAGGGTTCCACTGAAGCTTTCTTT. This sequence encodes CASSEQGSTEAFF.

The J gene is TRBJ2-4, the V gene TRBV5-6, with D possibly called TRBD1 or TRBD2 (5 bases each). The CDR3 is 16 amino acids. From germline, CDR1 is SGHDT and CDR2 YYEEEE. V lost 6 bases and J 1 base, leaving 17 bases between the germline ends. The chain's CDR3 is CASTNLGELAKNIQYF. The CDR3 DNA reads as TGTGCCAGCACCAATTTGGGGGAACTGGCCAAAAACATTCAGTACTTC.

The chain has TRBV2 and TRBJ1-2, with a possible D match to TRBD1 (6 bases). CDR3 length: 16 amino acids. From germline, CDR1 is SNHLY and CDR2 FYNNEI. Deletions cut 4 bases from V and 4 bases from J, with 19 bases between. CDR3: CASSGGGLRVTYGYTF. In nucleotides, the CDR3 is TGTGCCAGCAGTGGAGGGGGGCTAAGAGTGACCTATGGCTACACCTTC.

The gene calls are TRBV5-6 and TRBJ2-7; D is uncertain. V lost 2 bases and J lost 2, with 5 bases in between. The CDR3 runs 12 residues. CDR1 is SGHDT, CDR2 YYEEEE, per germline. In DNA form, the CDR3 reads TGTGCCAGCAGCTTAGGGACCTACGAGCAGTACTTC. This translates into CASSLGTYEQYF. Drawing the rest from reference TRBV5-6 and TRBJ2-7, the complete variable domain is DAGVTQSPTHLIKTRGQQVTLRCSPKSGHDTVSWYQQALGQGPQFIFQYYEEEERQRGNFPDRFSGHQFPNYSSELNVNALLLGDSALYLCASSLGTYEQYFGPGTRLTVT.

The rearrangement uses TRBV2 and TRBJ2-1, with D possibly being TRBD2 (6 bases). The CDR3 sequence is 15 residues long. Trimming cost V 3 bases and J 10 bases, with 19 bases left between them. Germline V gene lookup returns CDR1 SNHLY and CDR2 FYNNEI. The DNA of the CDR3 is TGTGCCAGCAGTGAGAGAGGCGGGGACGTCGGGGAGCAGTTCTTC. It encodes CASSERGGDVGEQFF.

The rearrangement uses TRBV15 and TRBJ2-1, with 9 positions matching TRBD2. The V gene's germline CDR1 is LNHNV and CDR2 YYDKDF (reference sequence). The junction had 6 bases not matched to a gene; V was cut back by 7 bases and J by 5 bases. This CDR3 spans 14 amino acids. This CDR3 reads CATNGRGGHNEQFF. In DNA form, the CDR3 reads TGTGCCACCAACGGGCGGGGGGGCCACAATGAGCAGTTCTTC.

The chain uses TRBV7-3 and TRBJ2-1; weak D call: TRBD2 (5 bases). Germline V lookup: CDR1 SGHTA, CDR2 FQGTGA. V lost 6 bases, J lost 6 bases, and 27 bases lay in between. The CDR3 spans 18 residues. In DNA, the CDR3 is TGTGCCAGCAGATCGGCGGACCAAACTACCTCGGAGGCCAATGAGCAGTTCTTC. It specifies CASRSADQTTSEANEQFF.

The CDR3 is CASSRGTGQETQYF. Written as DNA, the CDR3 is TGTGCCAGCAGCAGAGGGACAGGCCAAGAGACCCAGTACTTC. V and J are TRBV7-2 and TRBJ2-5; 8 bases fit TRBD1. J was trimmed by 1 base and V by 5 bases; bases with no gene match: 3. The germline gives CDR1 SGHTA, CDR2 FQGNSA. The CDR3 loop spans 14 amino acids. Combining the CDR3 with reference TRBV7-2 and TRBJ2-5 gives the whole variable domain GAGVSQSPSNKVTEKGKDVELRCDPISGHTALYWYRQSLGQGLEFLIYFQGNSAPDKSGLPSDRFSAERTGGSVSTLTIQRTQQEDSAVYLCASSRGTGQETQYFGPGTRLLVL.

Worth noting for this clone: Its ends do not fully match the called genes, so a read error is possible. The chain has TRBV7-7 and TRBJ2-1, with 9 bases fitting TRBD1. Germline assignment: CDR1 SSHAT and CDR2 FNYEAQ (reference sequence). The CDR3 is 14 residues long. CDR3 residues: CASSFRDRVGEQFF. DNA of the CDR3: TGTGCTAGCAGCTTCCGGGACAGGGTAGGTGAGCAGTTCTTC.

This clone came up once. The chain joins TRBV6-5 to TRBJ2-7, with D possibly called TRBD1 or TRBD2 (5 bases each). V was pared by 6 bases and J by 2 bases, with 17 bases between. Germline lookup yields CDR1 MNHEY and CDR2 SVGAGI. The CDR3 loop spans 15 amino acids. CDR3 nucleotides: TGTGCCAGCAGACTCCGGGGCCTACGCGCCTACGAGCAGTACTTC. It encodes CASRLRGLRAYEQYF.